The 10 T cell receptor beta chains below were found in one sample sequenced in a study of radiation and T cells in renal cell carcinoma. Sequencing was performed with immunoSEQ multiplex PCR; in TCRdb, only in-frame clones are kept and a portion is missing. The sample lists some 150,000 clones, over 80% occurring once. Stated time point: blood 2 weeks post-SBRT. Indicated treatment: 15 Gy SBRT to primary tumor, nephrectomy 4 weeks later. Material: blood, obtained from a patient whose treatment included radiotherapy and nephrectomy. Receptor source: a woman aged 50 to 60 with renal cell carcinoma.

Remarks on this clone: Its ends do not fully match the called genes, so a read error is possible. The chain recombines TRBV7-7 with TRBJ2-2; 9 nucleotides agree with TRBD2. Looked up from germline, CDR1 is SSHAT and CDR2 is FNYEAQ (reference sequence). The CDR3 has 16 residues. CDR3 residues: CASSASGGSNTGELFF. In nucleotides, the CDR3 is TGTGCTAGCAGCGCCAGCGGGGGGTCGAACACCGGGGAGCTGTTTTTT.

This clone was seen once. The chain carries TRBV29-1 and TRBJ2-3; 10 bases match TRBD1. Trimming removed 4 bases from V and 4 bases from J; junction bases left unmatched: 5. CDR1 and CDR2 from the germline V gene are SQVTM and ANQGSEA. This CDR3 has 14 residues. The CDR3 bases are TGCAGCGTTGGACAGGGGGCGGCCGCAGATACGCAGTATTTT. It translates to CSVGQGAAADTQYF.

As DNA, the CDR3 is TGTGCCAGCAGCTTGCTCGCGTACGAGCAGTACTTC. This encodes CASSLLAYEQYF. V is TRBV5-5 and J is TRBJ2-7; D gene ambiguous. The CDR3 sequence is 12 residues long. CDR1 SGHKS and CDR2 YYEKEE come from the germline V gene (reference sequence). Trimming removed 1 base at V and 4 bases at J, with 6 bases between.

The chain recombines TRBV7-2 with TRBJ2-3; 12 nucleotides agree with TRBD2. J lost 5 bases, V lost 1 base, and 10 bases had no gene match. CDR1 and CDR2 from the germline V gene are SGHTA and FQGNSA. CDR3 length: 18 amino acids. CDR3 in amino acids: CASSLGALAGGRLDTQYF. For the CDR3, the DNA is TGTGCCAGCAGCTTAGGGGCCCTAGCGGGGGGGCGGCTAGATACGCAGTATTTT.

V is TRBV2 and J is TRBJ2-7; no reliable D call. Germline V gene data show CDR1 as SNHLY and CDR2 as FYNNEI. Trimming removed 8 bases at V and 0 bases at J, with 20 bases between. The CDR3 covers 16 residues. CDR3 amino acids: CASVYSQEVDSYEQYF. The CDR3 bases are TGTGCCAGCGTGTACTCCCAAGAGGTGGACTCCTACGAGCAGTACTTC.

The genes are TRBV4-2 and TRBJ1-2; D ambiguous. There are 12 residues in the CDR3. Trimming cost V 0 bases and J 8 bases, with 7 bases left between them. Germline lookup yields CDR1 LGHNA and CDR2 YNFKEQ. The CDR3 DNA sequence: TGTGCCAGCAGCCAAGATCACGTCGGCTACACCTTC. Translating gives CASSQDHVGYTF.

This chain uses TRBV6-1 with TRBJ1-4; D uncertain. V was shortened by 1 base and J by 8 bases, with 11 bases between the two germline ends. Germline V gives CDR1 MNHNS, CDR2 SASEGT. The CDR3 consists of 14 residues. The CDR3 region has the DNA TGTGCCAGCAGTGAAGTTACGAAGGAGGAAAAACTGTTTTTT. It translates to CASSEVTKEEKLFF.

The chain links TRBV19 to TRBJ1-6; the D is unclear. The CDR3 is 17 amino acids. V was shortened by 3 bases and J by 10 bases, with 22 bases between the two germline ends. Germline assignment: CDR1 LNHDA and CDR2 SQIVND (reference sequence). As DNA, the CDR3 is TGTGCCAGTAGTATCGGGCAGGCCCGCCGGCAAGAATCACCCCTCCACTTT. Amino acid sequence: CASSIGQARRQESPLHF.

The rearrangement uses TRBV4-1 and TRBJ1-3, with D perhaps TRBD1 (5 bases). Trimming removed 1 base from V and 3 bases from J, with 10 bases in between. There are 15 residues in the CDR3. CDR1 is MGHRA, CDR2 YSYEKL, per germline. CDR3 loop: CASSQGGPYGNTIYF. In DNA form, the CDR3 reads TGCGCCAGCAGCCAAGGGGGACCCTATGGAAACACCATATATTTT.

In regard to this clone: The identical CDR3 is also encoded by other nucleotide sequences in the sample. The chain carries TRBV7-8 and TRBJ1-5; D is ambiguous. CDR1 is SGHVS and CDR2 is FQNEAQ in the germline V gene. V shed 1 base and J shed 5 bases, with 6 bases lying between them. This CDR3 contains 13 residues. CDR3 DNA: TGTGCCAGCAGCTTAGGGAGGGATCAGCCCCAGCATTTT. Protein sequence: CASSLGRDQPQHF.